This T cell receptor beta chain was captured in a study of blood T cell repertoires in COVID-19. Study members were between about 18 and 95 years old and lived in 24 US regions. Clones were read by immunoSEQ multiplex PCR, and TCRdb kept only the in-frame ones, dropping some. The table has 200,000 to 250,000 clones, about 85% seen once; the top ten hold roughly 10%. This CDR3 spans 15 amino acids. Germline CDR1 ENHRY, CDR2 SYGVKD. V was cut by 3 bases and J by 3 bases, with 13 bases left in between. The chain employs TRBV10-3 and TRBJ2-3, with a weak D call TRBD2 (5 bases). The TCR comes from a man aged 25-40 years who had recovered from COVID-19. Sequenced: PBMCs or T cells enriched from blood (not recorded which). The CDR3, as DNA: TGTGCCATCAGTGATGAGTTGAGGACTACAGATACGCAGTATTTT. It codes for CAISDELRTTDTQYF.